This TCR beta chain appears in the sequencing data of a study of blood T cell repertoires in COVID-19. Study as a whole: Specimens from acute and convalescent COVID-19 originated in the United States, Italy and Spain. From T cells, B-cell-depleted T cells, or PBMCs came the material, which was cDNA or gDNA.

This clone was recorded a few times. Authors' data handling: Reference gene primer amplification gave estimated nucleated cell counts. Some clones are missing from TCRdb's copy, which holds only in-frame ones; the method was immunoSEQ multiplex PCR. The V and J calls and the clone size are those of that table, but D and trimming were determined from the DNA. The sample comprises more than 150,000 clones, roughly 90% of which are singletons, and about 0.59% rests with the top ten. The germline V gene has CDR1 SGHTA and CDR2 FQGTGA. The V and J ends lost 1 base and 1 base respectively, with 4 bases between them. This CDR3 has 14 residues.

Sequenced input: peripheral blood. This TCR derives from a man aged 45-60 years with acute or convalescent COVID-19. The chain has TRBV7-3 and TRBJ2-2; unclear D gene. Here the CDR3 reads CASSLRQNTGELFF. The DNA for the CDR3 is TGTGCCAGCAGCTTAAGGCAGAACACCGGGGAGCTGTTTTTT.